What follows are 13 T cell receptor beta chains derived from one specimen sequenced in a study of blood T cell repertoires in COVID-19. Sequencing was performed with immunoSEQ multiplex PCR; in TCRdb, only in-frame clones are kept and a portion is missing. Among 290,000 or so clones, around 87% were seen once, and the ten largest hold roughly 4.3%. The sample was PBMCs or T cells enriched from blood (not recorded which). Receptors originate from a woman aged 18-30 years with acute COVID-19.

V gene TRBV28 combines with J gene TRBJ2-3, with 9 bases identical to TRBD1. CDR3 length: 15 residues. CDR1 and CDR2 (germline): MDHEN, SYDVKM. V shed 6 bases, J shed 1 base, and the junction held 5 bases outside the gene matches. The CDR3 coding sequence is TGTGCCAGCAGCCTGGGACAGGGTGGCACAGATACGCAGTATTTT. Translating it yields CASSLGQGGTDTQYF.

The rearrangement links TRBV6-5 to TRBJ1-1; D remains unclear. This CDR3 spans 14 amino acids. V was clipped by 6 bases and J by 1 base, with 12 bases between them. CDR1 is MNHEY, CDR2 SVGAGI, per germline. CDR3 residues: CASSVLAANTEAFF. The DNA of the CDR3 is TGTGCCAGCAGCGTCTTGGCGGCGAACACTGAAGCTTTCTTT.

The genes are TRBV7-9 and TRBJ1-4; 8 bases line up with TRBD1. J was trimmed by 0 bases and V by 7 bases; bases with no gene match: 16. Germline CDR1 and CDR2: SEHNR and FQNEAQ (reference sequence). The CDR3 loop spans 19 amino acids. DNA for the CDR3: TGTGCCAGCACGGGGGACCCGGACAGGGACTTTGCAACTAATGAAAAACTGTTTTTT. It specifies CASTGDPDRDFATNEKLFF.

This clone was detected once. The gene calls are TRBV7-3 and TRBJ2-7, with 9 bases fitting TRBD2. The J segment lost 6 bases and the V segment lost 5 bases, leaving 5 bases of the junction unmatched. The CDR3 spans 13 residues. Germline V gene lookup returns CDR1 SGHTA and CDR2 FQGTGA. The CDR3 DNA follows: TGTGCCAGCAGCACCGGGACTAGCAGCGAGCAGTACTTC. Its translation: CASSTGTSSEQYF.

The V and J genes are TRBV7-6 and TRBJ2-5; 7 bases are a match to TRBD1. CDR1 and CDR2 from the germline V gene are SGHVS and FNYEAQ. V shed 2 bases, J shed 4 bases, and the junction held 13 bases outside the gene matches. The CDR3 contains 17 residues. Here the CDR3 DNA reads TGTGCCAGCAGCTTACCCACAAGACAGGGAGTCCGAGAGACCCAGTACTTC. It is translated as CASSLPTRQGVRETQYF.

The chain uses TRBV14 and TRBJ2-2, with 11 bases fitting TRBD2. V trimming: 5 bases; J trimming: 5 bases; junction bases outside the gene matches: 10. Germline V lookup: CDR1 SGHDN, CDR2 FVKESK. The CDR3 consists of 17 residues. CDR3 in DNA: TGTGCCAGCAGCAAATTAGCGGGAGGGCCCGGAACCGGGGAGCTGTTTTTT. It specifies CASSKLAGGPGTGELFF.

This clone came up a few times. This chain joins TRBV28 and TRBJ1-1; no firm D call. The germline CDR1 and CDR2 sequences are MDHEN and SYDVKM. The CDR3 sequence is 12 residues long. The germline V and J ends were trimmed by 5 bases and 3 bases, with 7 bases remaining between them. The CDR3 sequence: CASSIVDTEAFF. Written as DNA, the CDR3 is TGTGCCAGCAGTATAGTAGACACTGAAGCTTTCTTT. Filled out from reference TRBV28 and TRBJ1-1, the complete variable domain reads DVKVTQSSRYLVKRTGEKVFLECVQDMDHENMFWYRQDPGLGLRLIYFSYDVKMKEKGDIPEGYSVSREKKERFSLILESASTNQTSMYLCASSIVDTEAFFGQGTRLTVV.

The chain employs TRBV2 and TRBJ2-3, with 7 bases lining up with TRBD1. CDR1 is SNHLY, CDR2 FYNNEI, per germline. The CDR3 is 13 amino acids. After removal of 10 bases from V and 4 bases from J, the junction contained 8 bases not matched to a gene. The CDR3 DNA reads TGTGCCACCGCCAGGGGGAGCTCAGATACGCAGTATTTT. Its protein is CATARGSSDTQYF.

V and J are TRBV9 and TRBJ1-3; possibly TRBD1 for D (6 bases). Trimming stripped 5 bases from V and 0 bases from J, with 9 bases between. The CDR3 has 14 amino acids. Germline lookup yields CDR1 SGDLS and CDR2 YYNGEE. The CDR3 spells CASSADSSGNTIYF. The DNA for the CDR3 is TGTGCCAGCAGTGCGGACAGCTCTGGAAACACCATATATTTT. The variable domain in full, with the rest retrieved from reference TRBV9 and TRBJ1-3, is DSGVTQTPKHLITATGQRVTLRCSPRSGDLSVYWYQQSLDQGLQFLIQYYNGEERAKGNILERFSAQQFPDLHSELNLSSLELGDSALYFCASSADSSGNTIYFGEGSWLTVV.

The chain combines TRBV5-1 with TRBJ2-5; TRBD2 is a possible D gene (6 bases). The germline CDR1 and CDR2 sequences are SGHRS and YFSETQ. The CDR3 runs 13 residues. V gave up 0 bases and J gave up 5 bases, with 8 bases separating them. CDR3 nucleotide sequence: TGCGCCAGCAGCTTGGAAGGGAGGGAGACCCAGTACTTC. Translation gives CASSLEGRETQYF.

This clone was recorded only once. The identical CDR3 is also encoded by other nucleotide sequences in the sample. V usage is TRBV12-3 or TRBV12-4 and J usage is TRBJ1-4; D is unresolved. Deletions cut 6 bases from V and 8 bases from J, with 10 bases between. The CDR3 sequence is 12 residues long. Here the CDR3 reads CASSLSGEKLFF. DNA for the CDR3: TGTGCCAGCAGCCTTTCGGGAGAAAAACTGTTTTTT.

The chain employs TRBV10-1 and TRBJ2-7; possible D gene TRBD1, 6 bases. The CDR3 loop spans 13 amino acids. V lost 4 bases and J lost 5, with 12 bases in between. CDR1 is WNHNN, CDR2 SYGVQD, per germline (reference sequence). The CDR3 DNA follows: TGCGCCAGCAGTGGTCACAGGGCTAACGAGCAGTACTTC. Translating gives CASSGHRANEQYF.

V is TRBV27 and J is TRBJ2-3, with 7 positions matching TRBD2. This CDR3 has 15 amino acids. The germline gives CDR1 MNHEY, CDR2 SMNVEV (reference sequence). V gave up 6 bases and J gave up 4 bases; unmatched junction bases: 10. CDR3 bases: TGTGCCAGCAGATCTTCAGCGGGGTGGGCAGATACGCAGTATTTT. Translated: CASRSSAGWADTQYF.